This T cell receptor beta chain was captured in a study of CXCR3-negative and CXCR3-positive naive CD8 T cells (dated by TCRdb to the late 2010s). Turning to the overall study: In total, approximately 130 million TRB reads were obtained, or roughly 1.5 +/- 0.3 million reads per library. The diversity and physicochemical repertoire analyses included about a dozen donors pooled from two independent experiments. Naive subsets from about 5 donors and memory cells from 3 donors were included in the TRBV-TRBJ cluster analysis.

Worth noting for this clonotype: The specificity of this receptor is unknown.

The sequencer was a NextSeq 550. The Human TCR Profiling Kit (MiLaboratory) was used to prepare UMI-labeled 5' RACE TRB cDNA libraries. The full amount of extracted RNA was used for cDNA synthesis, and the full amount of resulting cDNA was used for PCR amplification. Libraries were prepared in parallel using an identical number of PCR cycles. Under the source paper's analysis protocol: With a minimum of two reads required per UMI, MIGEC and MiXCR pulled out about 50,000 +/- 10,000 unique UMI-labeled TRB cDNA molecules from each library. An average of approximately 40,000 +/- 10,000 functional in-frame TRB CDR3 nucleotide clonotypes without stop codons was found per library. After each sample was downsampled to 5000 UMI-labeled TRB molecules, VDJtools was used to calculate diversity metrics such as normalized Shannon-Wiener and Chao1. For the central five CDR3 residues, VDJtools calculated physicochemical properties weighted by clonotype size, namely interaction energy, strength, volume and Kidera factor 4. TCRdb reprocessed the reads and provides one entry for every CDR3 protein sequence; no DNA is given. These V and J calls derive from TCRdb rather than the authors' analysis. The data table for this sample lists around 120,000 distinct CDR3 sequences. The ten largest clones take up about 0.61% of the sample.

Findings and caveats that apply to the study as a whole: TRB CDR3s from CXCR3-positive naive cells showed higher hydrophobicity (lower Kidera factor 4), lower energy, and higher strength and volume indices than CXCR3-negative naive cells. Naive CXCR3-negative and CXCR3-positive cells from the same donor showed similar TRBV-TRBJ usage, whereas memory cells showed distinct patterns. Freshly isolated PBMCs were used for most assays because CXCR3 expression went down partially after cryopreservation. Repertoire diversity was comparably high in both naive subsets but much lower in memory CD8+ T cells. Surface CD5, linked to self-reactivity in mice, was comparable between naive subsets; TCR interaction strength was therefore also inferred from TRB CDR3 physicochemical properties.

Each CD8+ T cell subset was flow-sorted in triplicate, and some 300,000 cells per subset were placed directly into RLT lysis buffer. To exclude memory contaminants, naive CD8+ T cells were stringently defined as CD45RO-CCR7+CD27+CD95-. Standard density gradient centrifugation was used to isolate peripheral blood mononuclear cells from buffy coats. A FACSAria III was used to flow-sort naive CD8+ T cells into CXCR3-negative and CXCR3-positive populations. Total RNA was extracted from sorted cells using an RNeasy Mini Kit. The germline V gene encodes CDR1 MGHDK and CDR2 SYGVNS. The CDR3 starts with the cysteine, ends with the phenylalanine, and has 19 residues. Nucleotide data are not available.

The chain joins TRBV25-1 to TRBJ1-1; the D gene TCRdb calls, TRBD1, cannot be checked with no DNA. Sequencing was performed on naive CXCR3+ CD8+ T cells from blood. This specimen's cell subset or site label, interpreted: CD45RO-CCR7+CD27+CD95- naive CD8+ T cells expressing CXCR3 (TNR3+). The TCR comes from a human donor in good health. Some clones in this sample may be carry-over from other donors' samples. For the CDR3, the sequence is CASSESVLGAEQSNTEAFF.